The 19 T cell receptor beta chains below were found in one sample sequenced in a study of cytomegalovirus exposure and HLA in healthy donors (dated by TCRdb to about 2017). Library preparation employed the immunoSEQ multiplex PCR assay. For the multiplex PCR, a mixture combining 60 forward primers for TCR Vbeta segments and 13 reverse primers for TCR Jbeta segments was used. TCRdb mirrors the immuneACCESS table, restricted to in-frame sequences. Some clones are absent from its copies; in checked studies, under half trace to an unresolved V gene, and the reason for the others is unknown. The sample records more than 150,000 clones, about four fifths of which are singletons. The top ten clones comprise 4.5% to 7.5% of the sample. Sequencing used PBMCs. These receptors were taken from a woman aged 30 to 39 in good health and CMV-seropositive.

The sample holds a few counts of this clone. The chain joins TRBV28 to TRBJ2-7, with TRBD1 matching 8 bases. The germline V gene encodes CDR1 MDHEN and CDR2 SYDVKM. Trimming took 6 bases from V and 0 from J; bases not matched to a gene: 10. The CDR3 is 16 residues long. As DNA, the CDR3 is TGTGCCAGCAGCTCCTGGACAGGGTCAGTCTCCTACGAGCAGTACTTC. This sequence encodes CASSSWTGSVSYEQYF.

CDR3 in amino acids: CASSVTGVSSGNTIYF. The CDR3 DNA is TGTGCCAGCAGTGTGACAGGGGTGAGCTCTGGAAACACCATATATTTT. The chain carries TRBV2 and TRBJ1-3, with 8 bases that match TRBD1. This CDR3 comprises 16 residues. The V and J ends lost 4 bases and 0 bases, in that order; junction bases with no gene match: 5. The V gene's germline CDR1 is SNHLY and CDR2 FYNNEI.

The CDR3 nucleotides are TGTGCCAGCAGTTCCGGGACTAGCGGGGTATATGAGCAGTTCTTC. This gives the protein CASSSGTSGVYEQFF. V gene TRBV2 combines with J gene TRBJ2-1; 13 nucleotides align to TRBD2. V shed 5 bases and J 8 bases; nucleotides not matched to a gene: 6. The germline gives CDR1 SNHLY, CDR2 FYNNEI. The CDR3 length is 15 residues.

The chain is built from TRBV7-9 and TRBJ2-1; the match to TRBD2 covers 10 bases. CDR1 and CDR2 (germline): SEHNR, FQNEAQ (reference sequence). V shed 1 base, J shed 7 bases, and the junction held 10 bases outside the gene matches. The CDR3 is 17 amino acids. CDR3: CASSLGPSGRRGNEQFF. CDR3 nucleotides: TGTGCCAGCAGCTTAGGTCCTAGCGGGAGAAGAGGGAATGAGCAGTTCTTC.

Of note for this clone: The junction departs from germline at one end; a sequencing error may be responsible. The V gene is TRBV15, the J gene TRBJ2-7; tentative D call: TRBD2 (7 bases). The germline V gene encodes CDR1 LNHNV and CDR2 YYDKDF (reference sequence). The CDR3 loop spans 16 amino acids. In DNA form, the CDR3 reads TGTGCCACCAGTAGGTCCAGGGGAGGGCGCTCCCACGAGCAGTACTTC. Amino acid sequence: CATSRSRGGRSHEQYF. The full variable domain, completed using reference TRBV15 and TRBJ2-7, is DAMVIQNPRYQVTQFGKPVTLSCSQTLNHNVMYWYQQKSSQAPKLLFHYYDKDFNNEADTPDNFQSRRPNTSFCFLDIRSPGLGDTAMYLCATSRSRGGRSHEQYFGPGTRLTVT.

The chain recombines TRBV7-9 with TRBJ2-5, with 7 bases identical to TRBD1. CDR1 and CDR2 from the germline V gene are SEHNR and FQNEAQ (reference sequence). The CDR3 has 13 residues. The J segment lost 7 bases and the V segment lost 5 bases, leaving 7 bases of the junction unmatched. The CDR3 sequence is CASSARQGVTQYF. As DNA, the CDR3 is TGTGCCAGCAGCGCCAGACAGGGAGTGACCCAGTACTTC.

The V and J genes are TRBV5-4 and TRBJ2-1; 7 nucleotides agree with TRBD2. This CDR3 has 15 amino acids. J was trimmed by 5 bases and V by 3 bases; bases with no gene match: 8. CDR1 is SGHNT and CDR2 is YYREEE in the germline V gene (reference sequence). The CDR3 DNA sequence: TGTGCCAGCAGCTCGGGCGGGAGAAGGGACAATGAGCAGTTCTTC. Its protein product is CASSSGGRRDNEQFF.

The rearrangement joins TRBV5-4 to TRBJ2-5; TRBD2 is a possible D gene (6 bases). The V end lost 4 bases, the J end lost 4 bases, and 11 bases lay between the germline ends. In germline, CDR1 is SGHNT, CDR2 YYREEE (reference sequence). The CDR3 contains 13 residues. CDR3 loop: CASSMDYSETQYF. The CDR3 nucleotides read TGTGCCAGCAGCATGGACTATTCAGAGACCCAGTACTTC.

This clone was observed a few times. The rearrangement uses TRBV15 and TRBJ2-7; 7 bases align to TRBD2. With 1 base clipped from V and 5 bases from J, the junction kept 8 bases outside the gene matches. This CDR3 region has 15 residues. Germline V gives CDR1 LNHNV, CDR2 YYDKDF (reference sequence). DNA of the CDR3: TGTGCCACCAGCAGAGGGGGGGGGAGTACCCACGAGCAGTACTTC. It encodes CATSRGGGSTHEQYF.

V is TRBV7-8 and J is TRBJ2-5; TRBD2 agrees at 9 bases. V gave up 1 base and J gave up 11 bases; unmatched junction bases: 2. CDR3 size: 12 residues. Germline assignment: CDR1 SGHVS and CDR2 FQNEAQ. The CDR3 DNA reads TGTGCCAGCAGCTTAGTAGCGGGAGTGCAGTACTTC. Its protein product is CASSLVAGVQYF.

This sequence joins TRBV25-1 and TRBJ2-7; D is uncertain. Germline V gives CDR1 MGHDK, CDR2 SYGVNS. There are 13 residues in the CDR3. V lost 1 base, J lost 6 bases, and 10 bases lay in between. CDR3 DNA: TGTGCCAGCAGTGAATCCACCCGTAGCGAGCAGTACTTC. Translation gives CASSESTRSEQYF.

The chain is built from TRBV5-4 and TRBJ2-3; 12 positions agree with TRBD1. V lost 3 bases, J lost 4 bases, and 6 bases stayed unmatched. The V gene's germline CDR1 is SGHNT and CDR2 YYREEE (reference sequence). The CDR3 spans 16 residues. The CDR3 coding sequence is TGTGCCAGCAGCTCCCGGGACAGGGGGCTTTCAGATACGCAGTATTTT. It is translated as CASSSRDRGLSDTQYF.

This chain uses TRBV6-5 with TRBJ2-7; perhaps TRBD2 as D (6 bases). Trimming removed 6 bases from V and 2 bases from J, with 11 bases in between. The length of the CDR3 is 13 residues. Germline CDR1 reads MNHEY; CDR2 reads SVGAGI. In nucleotides, the CDR3 is TGTGCCAGCAGAAGCGGCGGGGCCTACGAGCAGTACTTC. Residues: CASRSGGAYEQYF.

This clone is classed as medium-sized. This sequence joins TRBV15 and TRBJ1-2, with 8 positions matching TRBD1. V lost 0 bases, J lost 7 bases, and 13 bases stayed unmatched. The CDR3 has 17 residues. Germline V gives CDR1 LNHNV, CDR2 YYDKDF (reference sequence). The CDR3 here is CATSRDGPGGAVSGYTF. CDR3 sequence (DNA): TGTGCCACCAGCAGAGACGGACCAGGGGGCGCGGTCTCTGGCTACACCTTC. The whole variable domain, remainder taken from reference TRBV15 and TRBJ1-2, is DAMVIQNPRYQVTQFGKPVTLSCSQTLNHNVMYWYQQKSSQAPKLLFHYYDKDFNNEADTPDNFQSRRPNTSFCFLDIRSPGLGDTAMYLCATSRDGPGGAVSGYTFGSGTRLTVV.

V gene TRBV5-4 combines with J gene TRBJ2-3; 11 bases match TRBD2. The ends lost 5 bases at V and 2 bases at J; junction bases unmatched: 4. This CDR3 spans 15 amino acids. The germline V gene encodes CDR1 SGHNT and CDR2 YYREEE (reference sequence). The CDR3 DNA sequence: TGTGCCAGCAGGTGGGGACTAGCGGCCACAGATACGCAGTATTTT. As protein: CASRWGLAATDTQYF.

The chain joins TRBV6-1 to TRBJ1-1; weak D call: TRBD1 (6 bases). This CDR3 comprises 14 residues. The germline gives CDR1 MNHNS, CDR2 SASEGT. Trimming removed 2 bases from V and 0 bases from J, with 7 bases in between. The CDR3 protein is CASSEYRVNTEAFF. CDR3 DNA: TGTGCCAGCAGTGAATACAGGGTGAACACTGAAGCTTTCTTT.

This chain links TRBV27 with TRBJ1-1; D perhaps matches TRBD1 (6 bases). This CDR3 comprises 12 residues. Germline values: CDR1 MNHEY, CDR2 SMNVEV (reference sequence). V was cut by 8 bases and J by 7 bases, with 14 bases left in between. CDR3 sequence: CASGGGRCEAFF. DNA for the CDR3: TGTGCCAGCGGGGGCGGAAGATGTGAAGCTTTCTTT.

This clone appeared once. The chain uses TRBV4-1 and TRBJ2-3, with 8 positions matching TRBD1. This CDR3 is 14 amino acids long. V was clipped by 5 bases and J by 2 bases; unmatched bases: 3. From germline, CDR1 is MGHRA and CDR2 YSYEKL. CDR3 DNA: TGCGCCAGCAGCGGGACAGGCTACACAGATACGCAGTATTTT. Protein sequence: CASSGTGYTDTQYF.

The chain joins TRBV6-6 to TRBJ1-1; D may be TRBD1 (5 bases). CDR3 length: 14 residues. V shed 5 bases and J shed 3 bases, with 13 bases lying between them. Germline lookup yields CDR1 MNHNY and CDR2 SVGAGI (reference sequence). CDR3 residues: CASSRTGGDTEAFF. CDR3 coding DNA: TGTGCCAGCAGTCGAACCGGGGGTGACACTGAAGCTTTCTTT.